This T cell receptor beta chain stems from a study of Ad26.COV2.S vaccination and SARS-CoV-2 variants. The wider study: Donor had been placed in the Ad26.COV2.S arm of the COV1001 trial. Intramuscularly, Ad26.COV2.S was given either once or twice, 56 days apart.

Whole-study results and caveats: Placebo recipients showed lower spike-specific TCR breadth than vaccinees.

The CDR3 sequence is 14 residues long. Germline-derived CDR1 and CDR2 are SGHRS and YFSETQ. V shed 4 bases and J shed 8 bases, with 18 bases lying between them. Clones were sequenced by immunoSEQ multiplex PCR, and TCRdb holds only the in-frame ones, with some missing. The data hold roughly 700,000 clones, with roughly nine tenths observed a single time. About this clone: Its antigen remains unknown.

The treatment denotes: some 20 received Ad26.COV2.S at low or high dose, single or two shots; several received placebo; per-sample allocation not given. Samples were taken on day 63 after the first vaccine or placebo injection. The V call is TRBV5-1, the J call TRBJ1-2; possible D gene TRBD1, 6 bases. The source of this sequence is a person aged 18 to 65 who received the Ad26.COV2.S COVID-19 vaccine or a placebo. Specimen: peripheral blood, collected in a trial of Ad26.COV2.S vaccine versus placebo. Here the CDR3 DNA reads TGCGCCAGCAGCCCCGCCCCAGGGGATGAGGGCTACACCTTC. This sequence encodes CASSPAPGDEGYTF.